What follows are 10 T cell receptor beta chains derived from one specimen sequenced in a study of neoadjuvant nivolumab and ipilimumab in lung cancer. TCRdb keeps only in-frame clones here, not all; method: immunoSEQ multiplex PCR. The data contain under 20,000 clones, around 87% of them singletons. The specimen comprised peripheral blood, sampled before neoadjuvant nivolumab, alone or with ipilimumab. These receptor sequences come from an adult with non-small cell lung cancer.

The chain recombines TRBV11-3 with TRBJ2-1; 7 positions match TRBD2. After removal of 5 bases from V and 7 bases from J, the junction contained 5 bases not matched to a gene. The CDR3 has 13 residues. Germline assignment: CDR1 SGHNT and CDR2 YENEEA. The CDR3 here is CASSLREGNEQFF. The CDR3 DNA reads TGTGCCAGCAGCCTAAGGGAGGGGAATGAGCAGTTCTTC.

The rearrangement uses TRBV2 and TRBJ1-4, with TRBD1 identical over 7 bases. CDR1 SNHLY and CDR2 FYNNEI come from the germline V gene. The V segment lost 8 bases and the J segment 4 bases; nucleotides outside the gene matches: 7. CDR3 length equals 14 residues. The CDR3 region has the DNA TGTGCCAGCCAATTGACAGGGTATAATGAAAAACTGTTTTTT. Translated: CASQLTGYNEKLFF.

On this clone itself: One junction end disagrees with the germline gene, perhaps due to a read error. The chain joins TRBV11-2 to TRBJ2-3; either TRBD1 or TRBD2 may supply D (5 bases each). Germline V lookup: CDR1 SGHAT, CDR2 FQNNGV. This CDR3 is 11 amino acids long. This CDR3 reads CASSFSGTANF. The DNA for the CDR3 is TGTGCCAGCAGCTTTTCCGGGACGGCTAATTTT.

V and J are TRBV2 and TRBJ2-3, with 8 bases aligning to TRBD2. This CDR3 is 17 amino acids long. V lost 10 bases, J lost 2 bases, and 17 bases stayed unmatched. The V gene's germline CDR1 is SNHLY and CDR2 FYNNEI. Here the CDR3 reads CAIPTLTGGTYTDTQYF. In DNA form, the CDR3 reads TGTGCCATCCCCACCCTTACGGGAGGGACTTACACAGATACGCAGTATTTT.

Written as DNA, the CDR3 is TGTGCCAGCATGGGTGGAGGGCTAGGCAAAAACATTCAGTACTTC. Its translation is CASMGGGLGKNIQYF. This chain joins TRBV6-5 and TRBJ2-4; TRBD2 is a possible D gene (6 bases). The CDR3 spans 15 residues. The V gene lost 7 bases and the J gene lost 3 bases, with 16 bases spanning the gap. In germline, CDR1 is MNHEY, CDR2 SVGAGI.

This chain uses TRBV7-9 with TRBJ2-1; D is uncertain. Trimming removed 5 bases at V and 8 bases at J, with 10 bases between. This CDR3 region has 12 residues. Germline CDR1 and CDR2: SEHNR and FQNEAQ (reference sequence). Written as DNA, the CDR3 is TGTGCCAGCAGCGAGGACCCCGATGAGCAGTTCTTC. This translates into CASSEDPDEQFF.

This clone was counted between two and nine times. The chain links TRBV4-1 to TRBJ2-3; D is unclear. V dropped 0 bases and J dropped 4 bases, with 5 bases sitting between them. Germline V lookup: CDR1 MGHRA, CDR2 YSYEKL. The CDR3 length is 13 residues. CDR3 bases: TGCGCCAGCAGCCAAGAAGACTCAGATACGCAGTATTTT. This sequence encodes CASSQEDSDTQYF.

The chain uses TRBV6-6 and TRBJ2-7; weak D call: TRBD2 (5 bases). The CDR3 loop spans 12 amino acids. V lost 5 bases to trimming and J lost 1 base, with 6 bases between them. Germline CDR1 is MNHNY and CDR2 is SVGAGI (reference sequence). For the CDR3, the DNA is TGTGCCAGCAGTCGGGATTCCTACGAGCAGTACTTC. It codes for CASSRDSYEQYF.

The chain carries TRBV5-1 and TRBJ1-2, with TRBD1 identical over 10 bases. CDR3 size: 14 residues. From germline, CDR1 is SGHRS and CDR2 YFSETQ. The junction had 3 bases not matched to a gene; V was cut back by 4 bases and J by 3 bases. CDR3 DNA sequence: TGCGCCAGCAGCCCGGACAGGGGGGACTATGGCTACACCTTC. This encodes CASSPDRGDYGYTF.

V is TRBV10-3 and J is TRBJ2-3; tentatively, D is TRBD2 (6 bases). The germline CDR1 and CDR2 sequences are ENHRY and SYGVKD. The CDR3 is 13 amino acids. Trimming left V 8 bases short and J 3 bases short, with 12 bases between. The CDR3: CAIADGRTDTQYF. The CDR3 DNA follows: TGTGCCATCGCGGACGGGAGAACAGATACGCAGTATTTT.